This T cell receptor (beta chain) was sequenced during a study of T cell repertoires in aging, cancer and after chemotherapy (dated 2019 in TCRdb). Study-wide context: Donors were distributed across six age groups ranging from 30 or younger to 70 or older, with at least three individuals included per group. In the solid tumor group, paired pre- and post-chemotherapy samples were obtained from brain tumor (glioblastoma) patients receiving temozolomide-based therapy. About 9.3 million TCR reads were contained in the full dataset. To examine immunoaging and T cell reconstitution after chemotherapy, the study profiled TCR beta repertoires in peripheral blood from healthy donors and cancer patients. The cohort comprised 200 to 250 cancer patients, 94 with hematological and over 110 with solid cancers, plus 95 healthy donors as a reference group. Overall results and qualifications from the work: In healthy donors, the drop in TCR diversity with age came mainly from a loss of richness, whereas in cancer patients a loss of evenness also played a part. In both cancer cohorts, the median generation probability rose over the chemotherapy interval, which suggests that the repertoire was reconstituted through rebound thymic output. According to the authors, the repertoire data do not permit conclusions about immunological memory after chemotherapy. Significantly lower blood TCR diversity and higher clonality were observed in untreated patients with hematological or solid cancers than in age-matched healthy donors.

The CDR3 holds 13 amino acids from the cysteine to the phenylalanine. Just the 39-base CDR3 DNA is kept, in frame starting at base 1. Trimming takes 3 bases from V and 4 bases from J, and the germline ends sit 9 bases apart. Per the germline V gene (reference sequence), LNHDA is the CDR1 and SQIVND is the CDR2. Rearranged TRB sequences spanning V, D and J segments were amplified by multiplex touch-down PCR using a mixed TRB-A/B primer pool. Illumina adapters and sample indices were attached to the amplicons through two consecutive PCR reactions run with Phusion HS II polymerase. The amplicons were purified from gel with the NucleoSpin Gel and PCR Clean-up kit and then assessed with Qubit and an Agilent 2100 Bioanalyzer. Sequencing of libraries was carried out on an Illumina MiSeq in 600-cycle, single-indexed, paired-end runs. Per the original workflow: MiXCR versions 2.12 and 3.0.5 were used to process TRB sequences. A clone was defined as each unique CDR3 nucleotide sequence, and only productive sequences supported by at least two reads were kept. Repertoire metrics included Shannon diversity, evenness, clonality (one minus evenness), and alpha-parameterized diversity profiles from alpha 0 to 5. Generation probabilities of clones in paired pre- and post-chemotherapy samples were computed with the IGoR algorithm. TCRdb trimmed the raw reads at Q25, called clones with MiXCR and kept productive beta chains. Rows are unified per CDR3 protein, each entry keeping the most common DNA and genes. The V and J calls were not made by the authors but by TCRdb's processing. This sample has fewer than 9,500 distinct CDR3 sequences in its table, and less than 65% of those were observed once. The ten largest clones add up to approximately 3.5% of the sample.

This clonotype was seen only a few times. Its antigen remains unidentified. No much larger clonotype is one base removed from it; base qualities were not supplied. Genomic DNA extracted from peripheral blood, rather than sorted cells or RNA, was used as the source for amplification of TCR beta rearrangements. The TCR comes from a human donor with a solid tumor. This chain joins TRBV19 to TRBJ1-2; the D gene is possibly TRBD1, with 5 bases matching. Material for sequencing was blood. The DNA sequence is TGTGCCAGTAGTATTACCGGGACCTATGGCTACACCTTC. This gives the protein CASSITGTYGYTF.